This passage covers 28 T cell receptor beta chains from one sample sequenced in a study of T cell responses to AZD1222 COVID-19 vaccine. The method was immunoSEQ multiplex PCR; TCRdb's version includes in-frame clones alone and lacks a portion of them. The sample contains some 80,000 clones, 90% of which appear only once. The source material was peripheral blood, sampled on day 0 of AZD1222 vaccination. The receptors stem from an adult in good health.

Notes on this clone: The missing conserved phenylalanine or tryptophan at the end of this CDR3 makes a read error likely. The chain links TRBV6-2 or TRBV6-3 to TRBJ1-6; D might be TRBD1 (5 bases). The germline V gene encodes CDR1 MNHEY and CDR2 SVGEGT. CDR3 length: 15 amino acids. V was clipped by 6 bases and J by 8 bases, with 17 bases between them. The CDR3 bases are TGTGCCAGCAGCCTCCTACAGGCCTCCCATTCACCCCTCCACCTT. Protein sequence: CASSLLQASHSPLHL.

The gene calls are TRBV28 and TRBJ2-1; either TRBD1 or TRBD2 may supply D (5 bases each). Germline values: CDR1 MDHEN, CDR2 SYDVKM. The V gene lost 10 bases and the J gene lost 4 bases, with 20 bases spanning the gap. This CDR3 comprises 15 residues. The CDR3 region is CATTRDGTLYNEQFF. The CDR3 nucleotides read TGTGCCACCACCCGGGACGGGACCTTGTACAATGAGCAGTTCTTC.

This clone turned up a few times. The chain joins TRBV9 to TRBJ1-2; D might be TRBD1 (6 bases). Germline CDR1 SGDLS, CDR2 YYNGEE. This CDR3 is built from 17 residues. Trimming cost V 0 bases and J 5 bases, with 20 bases left between them. CDR3 region: CASSVAPLEGGEYGYTF. The CDR3 DNA reads as TGTGCCAGCAGCGTAGCTCCCCTCGAGGGGGGTGAGTATGGCTACACCTTC.

The chain combines TRBV24-1 with TRBJ2-2, with 8 bases fitting TRBD1. The CDR3 covers 16 residues. Germline V lookup: CDR1 KGHDR, CDR2 SFDVKD. Germline trimming cut 4 bases from V and 1 base from J; bases unmatched to any gene: 4. For the CDR3, the DNA is TGTGCCACCAGTGAACCCGGGACAGGGAACACCGGGGAGCTGTTTTTT. Its translation: CATSEPGTGNTGELFF.

V usage is TRBV25-1 and J usage is TRBJ2-7; perhaps D is TRBD1 or TRBD2 (6 bases each). The CDR3 is made up of 15 amino acids. The germline V and J ends were trimmed by 9 bases and 3 bases, with 21 bases remaining between them. Germline values: CDR1 MGHDK, CDR2 SYGVNS. CDR3 in amino acids: CASHLRGLSYYEQYF. As DNA, the CDR3 is TGTGCCAGTCACCTCCGGGGGCTCTCTTACTACGAGCAGTACTTC.

The V call is TRBV19, the J call TRBJ1-2; 10 bases align to TRBD1. This CDR3 is built from 17 residues. After removal of 5 bases from V and 5 bases from J, the junction contained 14 bases not matched to a gene. Germline V gene data show CDR1 as LNHDA and CDR2 as SQIVND (reference sequence). CDR3 DNA: TGTGCCAGTAGTCCCGGGACAGGGGCGAGAGGGCCTTATGGCTACACCTTC. Translated, it gives CASSPGTGARGPYGYTF.

The CDR3 region is CASSQGGLGGNYGYTF. The CDR3 DNA reads TGCGCCAGCAGCCAAGGGGGGTTGGGGGGCAACTATGGCTACACCTTC. The rearrangement links TRBV4-3 to TRBJ1-2, with D perhaps TRBD1 (6 bases). The germline CDR1 and CDR2 sequences are LGHNA and YSLEER. The CDR3 covers 16 residues. V was trimmed by 1 base and J by 2 bases, leaving 14 bases between them.

The CDR3 DNA reads TGTGCCACCAGCAGAGACGGGGGTGGGGCCAATCAGCCCCAGCATTTT. Its protein is CATSRDGGGANQPQHF. This chain links TRBV15 with TRBJ1-5; possible D gene TRBD1, 5 bases. The germline V gene has CDR1 LNHNV and CDR2 YYDKDF (reference sequence). The CDR3 covers 16 residues. Deletions cut 0 bases from V and 3 bases from J, with 12 bases between.

The chain couples TRBV11-3 to TRBJ2-2; 7 bases align to TRBD1. The CDR3 spans 16 residues. Germline V gene lookup returns CDR1 SGHNT and CDR2 YENEEA. The ends lost 1 base at V and 0 bases at J; junction bases unmatched: 2. The DNA of the CDR3 is TGTGCCAGCAGCTTAGCTGGGACAGCGAACACCGGGGAGCTGTTTTTT. Amino acids: CASSLAGTANTGELFF.

The V and J genes are TRBV5-1 and TRBJ2-7, with D perhaps TRBD1 or TRBD2 (5 bases each). CDR3 length equals 13 residues. Trimming cost V 2 bases and J 2 bases, with 8 bases left between them. Per the germline V gene, CDR1 is SGHRS and CDR2 is YFSETQ. CDR3 loop: CASSFEGPYEQYF. The CDR3 nucleotides read TGCGCCAGCAGCTTTGAGGGGCCCTACGAGCAGTACTTC. Combining the CDR3 with reference TRBV5-1 and TRBJ2-7 gives the whole variable domain KAGVTQTPRYLIKTRGQQVTLSCSPISGHRSVSWYQQTPGQGLQFLFEYFSETQRNKGNFPGRFSGRQFSNSRSEMNVSTLELGDSALYLCASSFEGPYEQYFGPGTRLTVT.

V is TRBV19 and J is TRBJ1-2; TRBD1 is a possible D gene (5 bases). V lost 6 bases, J lost 5 bases, and 22 bases lay in between. CDR1 is LNHDA, CDR2 SQIVND, per germline (reference sequence). The CDR3 has 16 amino acids. CDR3 sequence: CASSPRNPRVGYGYTF. Written as DNA, the CDR3 is TGTGCCAGTAGCCCGAGAAACCCCAGGGTGGGGTATGGCTACACCTTC. Combining the CDR3 with reference TRBV19 and TRBJ1-2 gives the whole variable domain DGGITQSPKYLFRKEGQNVTLSCEQNLNHDAMYWYRQDPGQGLRLIYYSQIVNDFQKGDIAEGYSVSREKKESFPLTVTSAQKNPTAFYLCASSPRNPRVGYGYTFGSGTRLTVV.

This chain joins TRBV5-1 and TRBJ1-2; TRBD1 matches at 9 bases. The CDR3 extends over 14 amino acids. Germline values: CDR1 SGHRS, CDR2 YFSETQ. V lost 4 bases, J lost 4 bases, and 5 bases stayed unmatched. In DNA, the CDR3 is TGCGCCAGCAGCCACGGACAGGGGTTCTATGGCTACACCTTC. This encodes CASSHGQGFYGYTF.

The chain uses TRBV5-1 and TRBJ1-4; weak D call: TRBD1 (6 bases). V was cut by 7 bases and J by 1 base, with 11 bases left in between. Per the germline V gene, CDR1 is SGHRS and CDR2 is YFSETQ. CDR3 length: 14 residues. This chain's CDR3 is CASSRGQTNEKLFF. CDR3 bases: TGCGCCAGCTCCCGGGGGCAAACTAATGAAAAACTGTTTTTT.

The chain uses TRBV6-2 or TRBV6-3 and TRBJ2-4, with TRBD1 matching over 7 bases. CDR3 size: 16 residues. Unmatched junction bases numbered 5, after V lost 1 base and J lost 2 bases. Germline V gene lookup returns CDR1 MNHEY and CDR2 SVGEGT. The CDR3 DNA sequence: TGTGCCAGCAGTTACTGGGGACAGCCCACCAAAAACATTCAGTACTTC. Translated, it gives CASSYWGQPTKNIQYF.

V usage is TRBV6-5 and J usage is TRBJ1-2, with unresolved D. CDR3 size: 14 residues. Trimming stripped 2 bases from V and 8 bases from J, with 15 bases between. Germline loops: CDR1 MNHEY, CDR2 SVGAGI. The chain's CDR3 is CASSYEAGGWGYTF. The CDR3 bases are TGTGCCAGCAGTTACGAGGCAGGCGGTTGGGGCTACACCTTC.

This chain uses TRBV18 with TRBJ2-7; 7 positions match TRBD1. J lost 5 bases, V lost 0 bases, and 10 bases had no gene match. This CDR3 comprises 16 residues. In germline, CDR1 is KGHSH, CDR2 LQKENI. CDR3: CASSPPLQGISHEQYF. CDR3 nucleotides: TGTGCCAGCTCACCACCGCTACAGGGGATCAGCCACGAGCAGTACTTC.

In nucleotides, the CDR3 is TGTGCCAGCAGCCAAGATAGGCTAGCGGGGGGGGATACGCAGTATTTT. Its translation is CASSQDRLAGGDTQYF. V is TRBV3-1 (or the pseudogene TRBV3-2) and J is TRBJ2-3, with 12 nucleotides matching TRBD2. Germline V CDR1 and CDR2: LGHDT, YNNKEL (reference sequence). The V segment lost 0 bases and the J segment 6 bases; nucleotides outside the gene matches: 4. This CDR3 is built from 16 residues.

The rearrangement uses TRBV6-5 and TRBJ1-1, with a weak D call TRBD1 (6 bases). The CDR3 extends over 13 amino acids. Germline CDR1 MNHEY, CDR2 SVGAGI. The V end lost 6 bases, the J end lost 0 bases, and 8 bases lay between the germline ends. CDR3 nucleotide sequence: TGTGCCAGCAGGGGGGCGATGAACACTGAAGCTTTCTTT. It codes for CASRGAMNTEAFF.

This sequence joins TRBV9 and TRBJ2-3, with 9 positions matching TRBD1. The CDR3 has 15 amino acids. Germline-derived CDR1 and CDR2 are SGDLS and YYNGEE. Unmatched junction bases numbered 6, after V lost 4 bases and J lost 3 bases. The CDR3 loop reads CASSPRGTGTDTQYF. The DNA for the CDR3 is TGTGCCAGCAGCCCTAGAGGGACAGGGACAGATACGCAGTATTTT.

The chain combines TRBV6-5 with TRBJ1-5; D unclear. The V gene's germline CDR1 is MNHEY and CDR2 SVGAGI. The V end was cut by 3 bases, the J end by 9 bases, with 9 bases between. This CDR3 has 12 amino acids. CDR3 loop: CASSYSHGPQHF. As DNA, the CDR3 is TGTGCCAGCAGTTATTCACATGGGCCCCAGCATTTT.

This clone was counted once. The chain uses TRBV19 and TRBJ2-1, with a weak D call TRBD2 (6 bases). This CDR3 has 16 residues. The germline CDR1 and CDR2 sequences are LNHDA and SQIVND (reference sequence). Trimming stripped 0 bases from V and 5 bases from J, with 14 bases between. Here the CDR3 reads CASSIDSGLADNEQFF. In nucleotides, the CDR3 is TGTGCCAGTAGTATAGATAGCGGACTGGCTGACAATGAGCAGTTCTTC.

This clone has a single count. The chain links TRBV5-1 to TRBJ1-4; TRBD1 aligns across 9 bases. V shed 1 base and J 8 bases; nucleotides not matched to a gene: 9. This CDR3 is built from 16 residues. CDR1 and CDR2 (germline): SGHRS, YFSETQ. The CDR3 loop reads CASSLNGQGMWEKLFF. In DNA form, the CDR3 reads TGCGCCAGCAGCTTGAATGGACAGGGGATGTGGGAAAAACTGTTTTTT. The full variable domain, completed using reference TRBV5-1 and TRBJ1-4, is KAGVTQTPRYLIKTRGQQVTLSCSPISGHRSVSWYQQTPGQGLQFLFEYFSETQRNKGNFPGRFSGRQFSNSRSEMNVSTLELGDSALYLCASSLNGQGMWEKLFFGSGTQLSVL.

This chain uses TRBV7-9 with TRBJ1-1, with D hard to call. This CDR3 comprises 15 residues. V dropped 1 base and J dropped 5 bases, with 14 bases sitting between them. The germline gives CDR1 SEHNR, CDR2 FQNEAQ (reference sequence). CDR3 sequence: CASSLGEGRITEAFF. DNA for the CDR3: TGTGCCAGCAGCTTAGGTGAGGGTAGGATAACTGAAGCTTTCTTT.

The chain is built from TRBV6-4 and TRBJ1-2; D might be TRBD1 (5 bases). With 4 bases removed from V and 8 bases from J, the gap between germline ends came to 14 bases. Germline V gene sequence: CDR1 MRHNA, CDR2 SNTAGT. The CDR3 has 13 amino acids. CDR3 in amino acids: CASSVERGKGYTF. In nucleotides, the CDR3 is TGTGCCAGCAGTGTGGAGAGGGGTAAAGGCTACACCTTC.

The J gene is TRBJ2-5, the V gene TRBV4-3; D unresolved. Per germline, CDR1 LGHNA and CDR2 YSLEER. This CDR3 contains 16 residues. Between the trimmed V and J ends, which lost 1 base and 1 base, there was a span of 13 bases. The CDR3 nucleotides read TGCGCCAGCAGCCAAGTTTTCCAGCAGCTCCAAGAGACCCAGTACTTC. Protein: CASSQVFQQLQETQYF.

The V and J genes are TRBV7-2 and TRBJ1-2, with 7 bases lining up with TRBD1. The CDR3 covers 15 residues. Germline V gene sequence: CDR1 SGHTA, CDR2 FQGNSA. Trimming cost V 5 bases and J 0 bases; bases outside gene matches: 6. The DNA for the CDR3 is TGTGCCAGCAGCCCGACGGGGACAGCTAACTATGGCTACACCTTC. Its translation: CASSPTGTANYGYTF.

The chain is built from TRBV5-1 and TRBJ2-5; possible D gene TRBD1, 5 bases. Germline CDR1 reads SGHRS; CDR2 reads YFSETQ. The V end was cut by 0 bases, the J end by 2 bases, with 17 bases between. CDR3 length equals 17 residues. This CDR3 reads CASSLGVVGGAQETQYF. The CDR3 nucleotides read TGCGCCAGCAGCTTGGGGGTGGTCGGTGGGGCACAAGAGACCCAGTACTTC.

This chain links TRBV5-1 with TRBJ1-5; 7 nucleotides match TRBD1. The CDR3 length is 13 residues. V lost 2 bases to trimming and J lost 7 bases; unmatched junction nucleotides: 3. The V gene's germline CDR1 is SGHRS and CDR2 YFSETQ. The CDR3 sequence is CASSFGQDQPQHF. DNA of the CDR3: TGCGCCAGCAGCTTTGGACAGGACCAGCCCCAGCATTTT.